The subject of this entry is one TCR beta chain. The antigen it binds to is not known. This may be a read error: a much more frequent sequence differs by one nucleotide. The germline V gene (reference sequence) provides CDR1 SGHNT and CDR2 YYREEE. Including the terminal cysteine and phenylalanine, the CDR3 comprises 16 residues. Solely the CDR3 DNA is kept, with 48 bases framed from the first base. Trimming takes 10 bases off V and 5 bases off J; junction bases not matched to a gene: 16. The data are from a study of shared clonotypes between healthy human individuals (TCRdb year 2020). Notes on the research overall: Three men and a couple of women, aged 18 to 49 years, made up the cohort. For each donor, CD4 naive and CD4 memory were each run on three plates, CD8 naive on two plates, and CD8 memory on one plate. Per donor, leukapheresis produced somewhere between about 0.94 and 9 billion PBMCs. To estimate repertoire size and how much clonotype sharing occurs between individuals, the study deeply sequenced the blood TCR repertoires of about 5 healthy adults. To increase sequencing depth and limit assay-specific biases, different laboratories used diverse techniques to prepare libraries and sequence TCR repertoires. Results the study describes overall, beyond this receptor: Incomplete sequencing was indicated by rarefaction of sorted-subset datasets, despite the large sequencing depth. Pairwise subsampling led to the expectation that sequencing depth would affect the degree of clonotype sharing among donors. Sampling was restricted to blood, and TCR repertoires in tissue are likely to differ from TCR repertoires in blood. Naive subsets generally had larger estimated clonotype richness than memory subsets. The small number of donors limited the genetic and exposure-history diversity represented. When a handful of donors were compared, the shared fraction of clonotypes was around 4.6% for naive CD4, roughly 3.4% for naive CD8, roughly 2.5% for memory CD4, and approximately 0.4% for memory CD8. Higher generation probabilities were observed for clonotypes shared by all four sorted-subset donors than for non-shared clonotypes.

Using the deep immunoSEQ assay, TCR CDR3 regions were amplified from genomic DNA by multiplex PCR. For each cell subset, the extracted genomic DNA was distributed evenly across all wells of several immunoSEQ 96-well plates, and each plate served as one replicate. For sorted subsets, roughly 200 ng genomic DNA, equal to 30,000 or so T cell genomes, was loaded into each replicate PCR. The purified libraries were quantified using a Qubit 3.0 fluorometer, sized with a Bioanalyzer 2100, and then quantified again using the KAPA Library Quantification kit. Each immunoSEQ 96-well plate was sequenced on its own single-read 150-cycle Illumina NextSeq 550 flow cell. The authors processed their data as follows. Because only junctional sequences without quality scores were contained in the immunoSEQ output, filtering matching that applied to full-length reads could not be performed. Sequences were annotated with PyIR, a Python wrapper for IgBLAST v1.9, using IMGT germline references to assign V/J genes and CDR3. Reads with weak V/J assignments (E-value above 1e-6), missing CDR3, stop codons, out-of-frame junctions, or ambiguous translated residues were removed. A V3J clonotype was defined by an identical inferred V gene, J gene, and CDR3 amino acid sequence. To compute the percentage overlap between repertoires, the number of shared unique clonotypes was divided by the size of the smaller repertoire. RTK rarefaction, the Chao1 estimator, and Recon v2.1 estimates of unobserved clonotypes were used to assess repertoire richness. Generation probabilities were computed with OLGA for all TCRbeta clonotypes obtained by the gDNA method from a handful of donors. The clones in this table, taken by TCRdb from immuneACCESS, are in-frame only. Not every clone is retained; where verified, under half of the shortfall comes from an unresolved V gene, and the cause of the rest is unknown. V and J calls and clone size come straight from that table; D and trimming were deduced from the DNA. The sample table records approximately 1.1 million clones; 78% of these occur just once. The ten largest clones capture 0.4% to 0.55% of the sample.

The donors were healthy, HIV-negative adults with no recently reported acute infections or vaccinations. Only Caucasian adults living in Nashville, Tennessee, USA were represented among the donors. CD4+ T cells were enriched through magnetic negative selection, after which naive cells were positively selected on CD45RA and the remaining negative fraction served as the memory subset. Blood was collected by leukapheresis, and PBMCs were isolated by Ficoll-Histopaque density gradient centrifugation and then cryopreserved in liquid nitrogen vapor phase. Analytical flow cytometry was used to check the purity and quantity of every magnetically sorted T cell population. From each sorted fraction, genomic DNA was isolated and quantified by UV absorbance on a Nanodrop 2000c.

This receptor chain uses TRBV5-4 and TRBJ2-5; 11 central bases correspond to TRBD1. This TCR was recovered from a man younger than 35 in good health. Some clones in this sample may be carry-over from other donors' samples. The sample was memory CD4+ T cells from PBMCs. The sample's cell subset or site label is to be understood as: CD45RA-negative fraction. In nucleotides, the sequence is TGTGCCGGCATGCCCCAGGACAGGGGGCGCGGGGAGACCCAGTACTTC. Its protein is CAGMPQDRGRGETQYF.